This TCR beta chain derives from a study of cytomegalovirus exposure and HLA in healthy donors. To note about this clone: Its antigen is still unknown.

With 6 bases clipped from V and 8 bases from J, the junction kept 9 bases outside the gene matches. This CDR3 is built from 14 residues. Germline CDR1 reads MNHNY; CDR2 reads SVGAGI (reference sequence). PCR employed 60 Vbeta and 13 Jbeta primers. The data were produced by immunoSEQ multiplex PCR, yet TCRdb's version contains in-frame clones alone and is incomplete. In the table there are 150,000 to 200,000 clones, around 80% of which are singletons. Study-wide results and caveats: TCR beta V- and J-gene trimming, according to a later analysis, was linked to a missense DCLRE1C variant. Sequencing depth roughly uniform across donors was assumed in presence/absence analyses. The classifier was said to identify cytomegalovirus status with high specificity and sensitivity.

The V call is TRBV6-6, the J call TRBJ2-1; TRBD2 agrees at 8 bases. What was sequenced was PBMCs. The origin of this receptor is a man between 25 and 39 years old in good health and CMV-seronegative. CDR3 in amino acids: CASSERGGLDEQFF. The CDR3 coding sequence is TGTGCCAGCAGCGAACGGGGGGGGTTGGATGAGCAGTTCTTC.